This TCR beta chain originates from a study of T-cell memory formation after mild COVID-19. Study-level background: Clustering of TCRs was largely donor specific.

Study-wide points: The second-wave clones peaking on day 37 were not confirmed as SARS-CoV-2-specific. Some clones that responded were present in memory (sampled pre-infection), which suggests cross-reactive memory joined.

The ends lost 4 bases at V and 8 bases at J; junction bases unmatched: 14. The CDR3 loop spans 15 amino acids. Germline assignment: CDR1 SGHTS and CDR2 YDEGEE. It was 5'RACE with constant-segment primers that produced the TCR alpha and TCR beta cDNA libraries, which carried sample barcodes and UMIs. TCRdb used MiXCR to reprocess the 5' RACE reads, holding one entry per CDR3 protein. The table includes roughly 610,000 distinct CDR3 sequences, around 15% detected once. Of note for this clonotype: No antigen is known for it.

Sequenced input: PBMCs or a T cell subset sorted from them (not recorded which). This clonotype was obtained from an adult woman who had mild COVID-19 (a few samples of this study predate the infection). Cell type and time point are not known. This chain connects TRBV5-8 to TRBJ1-2; TRBD1 matches 7 bases. CDR3 nucleotides: TGTGCCAGCAGCCTCTTGGGGACAGCTCCCGCCGGCTACACCTTC. Amino acid sequence: CASSLLGTAPAGYTF.